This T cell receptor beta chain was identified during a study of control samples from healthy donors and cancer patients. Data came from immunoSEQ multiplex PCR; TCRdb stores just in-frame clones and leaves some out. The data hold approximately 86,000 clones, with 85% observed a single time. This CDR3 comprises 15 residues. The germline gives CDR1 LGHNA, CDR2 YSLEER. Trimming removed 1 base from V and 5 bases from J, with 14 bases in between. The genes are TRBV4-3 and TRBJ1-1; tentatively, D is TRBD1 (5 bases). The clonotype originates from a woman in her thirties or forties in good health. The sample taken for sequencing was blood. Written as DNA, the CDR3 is TGCGCCAGCAGCCAAGGGGTTCGGGACCATACTGAAGCTTTCTTT. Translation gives CASSQGVRDHTEAFF.